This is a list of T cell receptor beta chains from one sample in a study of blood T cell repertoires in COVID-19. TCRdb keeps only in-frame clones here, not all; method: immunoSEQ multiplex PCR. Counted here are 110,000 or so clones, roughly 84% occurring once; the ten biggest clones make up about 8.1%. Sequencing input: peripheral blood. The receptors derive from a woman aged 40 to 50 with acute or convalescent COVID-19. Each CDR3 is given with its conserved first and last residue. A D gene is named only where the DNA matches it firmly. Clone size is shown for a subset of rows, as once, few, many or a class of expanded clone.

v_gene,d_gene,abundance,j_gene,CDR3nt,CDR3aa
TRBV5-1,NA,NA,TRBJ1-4,TGCGCCAGCAGCTTGGGACAGCCTAATGAAAAACTGTTTTTT,CASSLGQPNEKLFF
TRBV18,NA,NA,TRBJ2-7,TGTGCCAGCTCTGAGTCGACAGTCTCCTACGAGCAGTACTTC,CASSESTVSYEQYF
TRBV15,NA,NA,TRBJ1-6,TGTGCCACCAGCAGAGCAGCAGGGGTTCCACACTCACCCCTCCACTTT,CATSRAAGVPHSPLHF
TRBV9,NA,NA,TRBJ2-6,TGTGCCAGCAGCGTAGTTCTCGACAGCTCTGGGGCCAACGTCCTGACTTTC,CASSVVLDSSGANVLTF
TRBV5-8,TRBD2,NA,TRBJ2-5,TGTGCCAGCAGCTTGGGCCTAGCGGGGGGTGCGTACCAAGAGACCCAGTACTTC,CASSLGLAGGAYQETQYF
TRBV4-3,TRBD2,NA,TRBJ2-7,TGCGCCAGCAGCCCTAAGACTAGCGGGGGGCCATCCTCCGGTGAGCAGTACTTC,CASSPKTSGGPSSGEQYF
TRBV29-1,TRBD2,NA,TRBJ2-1,TGCAGCGTCCGGGACTATCTCAGCTCCTACAATGAGCAGTTCTTC,CSVRDYLSSYNEQFF
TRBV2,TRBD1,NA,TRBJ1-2,TGTGCCAGCAGTGAACGCCGTATTATACAGGGGGAGGATGGCTACACCTTC,CASSERRIIQGEDGYTF
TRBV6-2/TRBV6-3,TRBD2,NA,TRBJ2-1,TGTGCCAGCAGTTACTCGCGGCGGGGGGGGAACAATGAGCAGTTCTTC,CASSYSRRGGNNEQFF
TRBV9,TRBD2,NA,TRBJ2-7,TGTGCCAGCAGCGTAGACCTAGCGGGGTCGAACGAGCAGTACTTC,CASSVDLAGSNEQYF
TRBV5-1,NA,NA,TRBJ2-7,TGCGCCAGCAGCCGCGCCAGGGGTTACGAGCAGTACTTC,CASSRARGYEQYF
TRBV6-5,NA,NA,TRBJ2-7,TGTGCCAGCAGTTACGAGGTCAGCTCCTACGAGCAGTACTTC,CASSYEVSSYEQYF
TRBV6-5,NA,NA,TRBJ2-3,TGTGCCAGCATCAATACAGGGACAGATACGCAGTATTTT,CASINTGTDTQYF
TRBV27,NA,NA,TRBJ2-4,TGTGCCAGCTCTTCGAGAGAAGGAGCAAACATTCAGTACTTC,CASSSREGANIQYF
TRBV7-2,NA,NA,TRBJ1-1,TGTGCCAGCAGTCTTAAACCGGACTCGTCAGACACTGAAGCTTTCTTT,CASSLKPDSSDTEAFF
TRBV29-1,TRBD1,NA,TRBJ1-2,TGCAGCGTGGGACAGGGGAACTATGGCTACACCTTC,CSVGQGNYGYTF
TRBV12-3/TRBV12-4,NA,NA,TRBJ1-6,TGTGCCAGCAGTTTAAACGGTGATTCACCCCTCCACTTT,CASSLNGDSPLHF
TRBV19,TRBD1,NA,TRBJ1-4,TGTGCCAGCAACGACAGGGGAAAGTCTAATGAAAAACTGTTTTTT,CASNDRGKSNEKLFF
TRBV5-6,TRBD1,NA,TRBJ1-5,TGTGCCAGCAGCTTGGCCGACAGGGGAGATCAGCCCCAGCATTTT,CASSLADRGDQPQHF
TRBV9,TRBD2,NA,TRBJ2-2,TGTGCCAGCAGCGCCCTCGAGACTAGCGGGCTCACCGGGGAGCTGTTTTTT,CASSALETSGLTGELFF
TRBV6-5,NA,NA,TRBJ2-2,TGTGCCAGCAGCCTTAACACCGGGGAGCTGTTTTTT,CASSLNTGELFF
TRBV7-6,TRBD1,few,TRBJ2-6,TGTGCCAGCAGCTATTGGGACAGGGGCTCTGGGGCCAACGTCCTGACTTTC,CASSYWDRGSGANVLTF
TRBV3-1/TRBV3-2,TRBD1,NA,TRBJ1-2,TGTGCCAGCAGCCCCCGGACAGGGGGAGGCTACACCTTC,CASSPRTGGGYTF
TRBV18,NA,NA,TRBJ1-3,TGTGCCAGCTCACCATCAAACTCTGGAAACACCATATATTTT,CASSPSNSGNTIYF
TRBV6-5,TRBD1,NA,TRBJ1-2,TGTGCCAGCAGGGGCGACAGGGGGCGCGGTGGCTACACCTTC,CASRGDRGRGGYTF
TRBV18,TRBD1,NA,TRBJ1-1,TGTGCCAGCTCACTAGAGGGGGCCGTGGGTGAAGCTTTCTTT,CASSLEGAVGEAFF
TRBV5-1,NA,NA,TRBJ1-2,TGCGCCAGCAGCTTGGCCCCCCTCCAGGCTGCCAACTATGGCTACACCTTC,CASSLAPLQAANYGYTF
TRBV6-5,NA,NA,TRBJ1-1,TGTGCCAGCAGTTCGACACACATGAACACTGAAGCTTTCTTT,CASSSTHMNTEAFF
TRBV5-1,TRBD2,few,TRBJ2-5,TGCGCCAGCAGCCCCCGTGAAAACGGGGGGGCCCAAGAGACCCAGTACTTC,CASSPRENGGAQETQYF
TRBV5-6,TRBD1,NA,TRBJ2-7,TGTGCCAGCAGGGGACAGTCATACGAGCAGTACTTC,CASRGQSYEQYF
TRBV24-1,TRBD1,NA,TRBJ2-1,TGTGCCACCAGTGACGCTGGACAGGGGAGCGGGAATGAGCAGTTCTTC,CATSDAGQGSGNEQFF
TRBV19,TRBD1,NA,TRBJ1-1,TGTGCCAGTAGTCCAGGGGGTTCAGGGTCGGCCACTGAAGCTTTCTTT,CASSPGGSGSATEAFF
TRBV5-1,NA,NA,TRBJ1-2,TGCGCCAGCAGCTTGGGGCGGCAGATCTATGGCTACACCTTC,CASSLGRQIYGYTF
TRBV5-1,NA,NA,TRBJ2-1,TGCGCCAGCAGCTTCCCGGCAGGGGGGAATGAGCAGTTCTTC,CASSFPAGGNEQFF
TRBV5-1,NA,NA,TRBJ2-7,TGCGCCAGCAGCTTGGGTAGGGGGTCCTACGAGCAGTACTTC,CASSLGRGSYEQYF
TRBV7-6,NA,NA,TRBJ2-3,TGTGCCAGCAGCCTGTTAGTAGCCGGAGATACAGATACGCAGTATTTT,CASSLLVAGDTDTQYF
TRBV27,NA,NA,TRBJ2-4,TGTGCCAGCAGATCACGACAGGAACTAGCCAAAAACATTCAGTACTTC,CASRSRQELAKNIQYF
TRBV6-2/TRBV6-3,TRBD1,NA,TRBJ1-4,TGTGCCAGCAGTCGACAGGGTGCAAGACTGTTTTTT,CASSRQGARLFF
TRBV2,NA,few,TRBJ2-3,TGTGCCAGCTCAGCGCGACGAGACACAGATACGCAGTATTTT,CASSARRDTDTQYF
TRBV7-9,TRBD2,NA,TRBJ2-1,TGTGCCAGCAGCTTAGGTCGCGGGGGGGCAGTCTCTGAGCAGTTCTTC,CASSLGRGGAVSEQFF
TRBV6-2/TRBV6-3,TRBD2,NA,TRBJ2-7,TGTGCCAGCAGTCGCCTGGACTTGCGGGGGGGCCGTTACGAGCAGTACTTC,CASSRLDLRGGRYEQYF